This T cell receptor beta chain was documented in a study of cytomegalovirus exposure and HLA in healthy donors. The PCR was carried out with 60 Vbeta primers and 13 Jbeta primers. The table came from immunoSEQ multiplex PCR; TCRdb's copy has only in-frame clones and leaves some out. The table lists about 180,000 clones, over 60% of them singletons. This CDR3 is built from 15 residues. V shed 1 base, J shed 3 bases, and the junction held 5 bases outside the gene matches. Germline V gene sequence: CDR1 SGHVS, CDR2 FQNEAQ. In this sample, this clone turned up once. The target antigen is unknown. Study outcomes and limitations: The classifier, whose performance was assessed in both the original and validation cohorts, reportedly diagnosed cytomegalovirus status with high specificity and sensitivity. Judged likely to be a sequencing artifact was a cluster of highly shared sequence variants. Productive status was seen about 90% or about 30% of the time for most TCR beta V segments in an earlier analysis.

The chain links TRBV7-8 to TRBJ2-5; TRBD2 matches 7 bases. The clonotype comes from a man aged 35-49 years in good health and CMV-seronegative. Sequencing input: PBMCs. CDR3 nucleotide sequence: TGTGCCAGCAGCTTAGTGGGGGGGGTAGAAGAGACCCAGTACTTC. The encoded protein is CASSLVGGVEETQYF. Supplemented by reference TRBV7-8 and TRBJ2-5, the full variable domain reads GAGVSQSPRYKVAKRGQDVALRCDPISGHVSLFWYQQALGQGPEFLTYFQNEAQLDKSGLPSDRFFAERPEGSVSTLKIQRTQQEDSAVYLCASSLVGGVEETQYFGPGTRLLVL.